The 2 T cell receptor beta chains presented below share a single source sample, sequenced in a study of blood T cells in healthy people across ages. PCR was performed a second time for about 6 to 11 cycles using a sample-barcoded 5' primer and a J-beta primer mix. Each CDR3 protein is one row after TCRdb ran MiXCR on the 5' RACE reads. This sample yields about 800,000 distinct CDR3 sequences, of which 58% are seen a single time; approximately 21% belongs to the top ten. Material: blood. Every receptor here comes from a man younger than 40 in good health.

This clonotype was counted a single time. V usage is TRBV7-8 and J usage is TRBJ2-1; possible D gene TRBD2, 6 bases. The germline gives CDR1 SGHVS, CDR2 FQNEAQ. The V gene lost 2 bases and the J gene lost 11 bases, with 7 bases spanning the gap. The CDR3 runs 11 residues. The CDR3 here is CASSLLAKQFF. CDR3 coding DNA: TGTGCCAGCAGCTTACTAGCGAAGCAGTTCTTC. The whole variable domain, remainder taken from reference TRBV7-8 and TRBJ2-1, is GAGVSQSPRYKVAKRGQDVALRCDPISGHVSLFWYQQALGQGPEFLTYFQNEAQLDKSGLPSDRFFAERPEGSVSTLKIQRTQQEDSAVYLCASSLLAKQFFGPGTRLTVL.

CDR3 sequence: CASSVGLANDEQYF. The CDR3 coding sequence is TGTGCCAGCAGCGTCGGACTAGCGAACGATGAGCAGTACTTC. J is TRBJ2-5 and V is TRBV3-1, with 9 bases identical to TRBD2. The CDR3 spans 14 residues. Germline V lookup: CDR1 LGHDT, CDR2 YNNKEL (reference sequence). After removal of 5 bases from V and 11 bases from J, the junction contained 12 bases not matched to a gene.